The clone carrying this T cell receptor (beta chain) appeared many times. This sample was taken from a study of T cells in Graves' hyperthyroidism and ophthalmopathy. The V gene end was trimmed by 3 bases and the J gene end by 11 bases; junction bases not matched to a gene: 8. The CDR3 has 13 residues. CDR1 is MDHEN, CDR2 SYDVKM, per germline. Uncontrolled infection, other autoimmune disease, pregnancy or lactation barred patients from enrollment. Each 10 ml fresh peripheral blood draw supplied the PBMCs. Researchers took RNA transcripts and amplified the TCR beta CDR3 regions from them. The primer set for the first-round RT-PCR of the TCR CDR3 was HTBI. One entry per CDR3 protein results from TCRdb running MiXCR on the multiplex PCR reads. The repertoire has some 250,000 distinct CDR3 sequences, about 15% of them found once; the top ten carry about 14%.

This receptor was identified in a middle-aged woman with Graves' hyperthyroidism that later progressed to Graves' ophthalmopathy. Sequencing was performed on blood. This chain connects TRBV28 to TRBJ1-1; 8 nucleotides line up with TRBD1. CDR3 nucleotide sequence: TGTGCCAGCAGTTTCTGGACAGGGTCGAGTGCTTTCTTT. This sequence encodes CASSFWTGSSAFF.